The 29 T cell receptor beta chains in this list originate from one sample, sequenced in a study of TIL therapy for anti-PD-1-resistant metastatic lung cancer. Time point meaning: pre-treatment sample, taken before nivolumab and TIL therapy. Sequencing used immunoSEQ v3. Assay: immunoSEQ multiplex PCR; the TCRdb copy retains only in-frame clones and omits some. The top ten hold roughly 7% of the sample, which has tens of thousands of clones, over 70% seen once. Material: blood, obtained at baseline. Source of these receptors: a person between 25 and 80 years old with non-small cell lung cancer.

A few counts support this clone. V usage is TRBV9 and J usage is TRBJ2-3, with D perhaps TRBD1 (5 bases). Germline values: CDR1 SGDLS, CDR2 YYNGEE. The CDR3 consists of 16 residues. V lost 0 bases and J 1 base, leaving 12 bases between the germline ends. CDR3 region: CASSVGGGRGTDTQYF. The CDR3 nucleotides read TGTGCCAGCAGCGTAGGGGGCGGCCGGGGCACAGATACGCAGTATTTT.

V is TRBV19 and J is TRBJ2-4; the D is unclear. In germline, CDR1 is LNHDA, CDR2 SQIVND (reference sequence). V was shortened by 7 bases and J by 2 bases, with 15 bases between the two germline ends. This CDR3 comprises 15 residues. The CDR3 DNA sequence: TGTGCCAGTACAATTGGGTTCGGGTCCAAAAACATTCAGTACTTC. This translates into CASTIGFGSKNIQYF.

The genes are TRBV28 and TRBJ1-1; D is unclear. Germline loops: CDR1 MDHEN, CDR2 SYDVKM. The CDR3 totals 15 residues. Between the trimmed V and J ends, which lost 6 bases and 4 bases, there was a span of 18 bases. As DNA, the CDR3 is TGTGCCAGCAGCGCCGCCTGGCGGGGATCCACTGAAGCTTTCTTT. Translating gives CASSAAWRGSTEAFF.

The J gene is TRBJ1-1, the V gene TRBV30, with 10 bases identical to TRBD1. The V gene's germline CDR1 is GTSNPN and CDR2 SVGIG (reference sequence). V shed 1 base and J 4 bases; nucleotides not matched to a gene: 3. This CDR3 region has 14 residues. CDR3 sequence (DNA): TGTGCCTGGAGTGGACAGGGGGCTATCACTGAAGCTTTCTTT. Its translation is CAWSGQGAITEAFF.

The V and J genes are TRBV7-3 and TRBJ2-3; 8 nucleotides line up with TRBD1. V was pared by 5 bases and J by 1 base, with 5 bases of the junction left unmatched. The CDR3 consists of 15 residues. Germline CDR1 reads SGHTA; CDR2 reads FQGTGA. This chain's CDR3 is CASSRTGPGTDTQYF. As DNA, the CDR3 is TGTGCCAGCAGCCGGACAGGGCCCGGCACAGATACGCAGTATTTT.

The chain combines TRBV7-6 with TRBJ2-7; D gene unclear. Trimming removed 0 bases from V and 4 bases from J, with 7 bases in between. From germline, CDR1 is SGHVS and CDR2 FNYEAQ. The CDR3 is 13 residues long. In DNA form, the CDR3 reads TGTGCCAGCAGCTTAGCGTCTGCTTACGAGCAGTACTTC. Its protein product is CASSLASAYEQYF.

The chain links TRBV9 to TRBJ2-5, with 7 positions matching TRBD1. The end of the DNA fits TRBJ2-7 better, so the J call may be wrong. The CDR3 consists of 14 residues. The germline gives CDR1 SGDLS, CDR2 YYNGEE. The DNA for the CDR3 is TGTGCCAGCAGCGCAGGACAGGAGACCTACGAGCAGTACTTC. Protein sequence: CASSAGQETYEQYF.

The V call is TRBV7-9, the J call TRBJ1-1, with D uncertain. V lost 2 bases and J lost 4, with 5 bases in between. CDR3 length: 12 residues. Germline values: CDR1 SEHNR, CDR2 FQNEAQ (reference sequence). In DNA, the CDR3 is TGTGCCAGCAGCTTACGGGGCACTGAAGCTTTCTTT. This translates into CASSLRGTEAFF.

The chain has TRBV19 and TRBJ2-5; no definite D call. Per the germline V gene, CDR1 is LNHDA and CDR2 is SQIVND (reference sequence). The CDR3 totals 13 residues. The V gene lost 3 bases and the J gene lost 5 bases, with 10 bases spanning the gap. The CDR3 coding sequence is TGTGCCAGTAGTATGAAGGGTCGGGAGACCCAGTACTTC. Protein: CASSMKGRETQYF.

This clone was seen a few times. The V call is TRBV30, the J call TRBJ1-1; D call uncertain. Trimming left V 4 bases short and J 5 bases short, with 11 bases between. This CDR3 is 12 amino acids long. Looked up from germline, CDR1 is GTSNPN and CDR2 is SVGIG (reference sequence). DNA for the CDR3: TGTGCCTGGAATATCCAGGATACTGAAGCTTTCTTT. Translated, it gives CAWNIQDTEAFF.

This clone was observed once. The rearrangement uses TRBV28 and TRBJ1-1; D not certain. The germline V gene has CDR1 MDHEN and CDR2 SYDVKM. V gave up 1 base and J gave up 1 base, with 10 bases separating them. The CDR3 sequence is 15 residues long. The CDR3 protein is CASSLFPNGNTEAFF. The CDR3 DNA reads TGTGCCAGCAGTTTATTCCCAAACGGGAACACTGAAGCTTTCTTT.

The CDR3 loop is CASSLGGSEQYF. DNA of the CDR3: TGTGCCAGCAGCTTAGGGGGCTCCGAGCAGTACTTC. This chain links TRBV7-9 with TRBJ2-7, with TRBD1 as a possible D gene (5 bases). Germline V lookup: CDR1 SEHNR, CDR2 FQNEAQ (reference sequence). The CDR3 has 12 amino acids. The V end was cut by 1 base, the J end by 6 bases, with 7 bases between.

This chain links TRBV28 with TRBJ2-7; D is undetermined. The CDR3 totals 12 residues. The ends were cut back, 5 bases at V and 3 bases at J, with 8 bases in the middle. Germline V gene lookup returns CDR1 MDHEN and CDR2 SYDVKM. CDR3 sequence (DNA): TGTGCCAGCAGTCTCCCTTTCTACGAGCAGTACTTC. It codes for CASSLPFYEQYF.

The CDR3 region is CSVVTGVNTEAFF. DNA of the CDR3: TGCAGCGTCGTAACAGGGGTGAACACTGAAGCTTTCTTT. The V call is TRBV29-1, the J call TRBJ1-1; 7 nucleotides match TRBD1. The germline gives CDR1 SQVTM, CDR2 ANQGSEA. There are 13 residues in the CDR3. With V trimmed by 6 bases and J by 0 bases, 4 bases remained unmatched. Drawing the rest from reference TRBV29-1 and TRBJ1-1, the complete variable domain is SAVISQKPSRDICQRGTSLTIQCQVDSQVTMMFWYRQQPGQSLTLIATANQGSEATYESGFVIDKFPISRPNLTFSTLTVSNMSPEDSSIYLCSVVTGVNTEAFFGQGTRLTVV.

J is TRBJ2-7 and V is TRBV6-5, with TRBD2 matching over 9 bases. The CDR3 consists of 13 residues. Trimming cost V 5 bases and J 3 bases; bases outside gene matches: 2. Germline V gene data show CDR1 as MNHEY and CDR2 as SVGAGI. The CDR3 DNA reads as TGTGCCAGCAGTCGGACTAGCGACTACGAGCAGTACTTC. Translation gives CASSRTSDYEQYF.

The chain couples TRBV19 to TRBJ2-3; TRBD2 matches at 15 bases. V lost 5 bases and J lost 2; bases outside the gene matches: 11. Germline CDR1 LNHDA, CDR2 SQIVND (reference sequence). This CDR3 is built from 19 residues. CDR3 protein: CASSARTSGRAGDTDTQYF. The DNA of the CDR3 is TGTGCCAGTAGTGCCCGGACTAGCGGGAGGGCCGGAGACACAGATACGCAGTATTTT.

The chain has TRBV13 and TRBJ2-7; 7 nucleotides match TRBD1. V was clipped by 1 base and J by 1 base; unmatched bases: 1. The CDR3 consists of 14 residues. Germline CDR1 PRHDT, CDR2 FYEKMQ (reference sequence). The CDR3 region is CASSLVDRSYEQYF. In nucleotides, the CDR3 is TGTGCCAGCAGCTTAGTGGACAGGTCCTACGAGCAGTACTTC.

The rearrangement joins TRBV28 to TRBJ2-7; D perhaps matches TRBD2 (5 bases). The CDR3 has 14 residues. The V gene's germline CDR1 is MDHEN and CDR2 SYDVKM. Trimming cost V 4 bases and J 3 bases, with 13 bases left between them. As DNA, the CDR3 is TGTGCCAGCAGTTCCCCCGGGGTCGGCTACGAGCAGTACTTC. It encodes CASSSPGVGYEQYF.

This clone has a single count. At one boundary the junction diverges from the germline segment, which might be a read error. The CDR3 loop reads CASREYRGTYNEQFF. The CDR3 DNA sequence: TGCGCCAGCAGAGAGTACAGGGGTACCTACAATGAGCAGTTCTTC. The V call is TRBV10-2, the J call TRBJ2-1; the match to TRBD1 covers 7 bases. The CDR3 contains 15 residues. Germline V gives CDR1 WSHSY, CDR2 SAAADI.

This rearrangement joins TRBV11-2 to TRBJ2-7; TRBD1 aligns across 8 bases. With V trimmed by 3 bases and J by 5 bases, 6 bases remained unmatched. This CDR3 comprises 14 residues. CDR1 SGHAT and CDR2 FQNNGV come from the germline V gene. The CDR3 DNA follows: TGTGCCAGCAGCTTCCAGGGGGCTGGGGACGAGCAGTACTTC. Protein product: CASSFQGAGDEQYF.

This rearrangement joins TRBV7-2 to TRBJ2-1; 12 bases agree with TRBD2. The CDR3 has 16 residues. The germline gives CDR1 SGHTA, CDR2 FQGNSA. Trimming took 2 bases from V and 6 from J; bases not matched to a gene: 5. As DNA, the CDR3 is TGTGCCAGCAGCTTACTCCTAGCGGGGGGGCGCAATGAGCAGTTCTTC. It translates to CASSLLLAGGRNEQFF. The full variable domain, rest sourced from reference TRBV7-2 and TRBJ2-1, is GAGVSQSPSNKVTEKGKDVELRCDPISGHTALYWYRQSLGQGLEFLIYFQGNSAPDKSGLPSDRFSAERTGGSVSTLTIQRTQQEDSAVYLCASSLLLAGGRNEQFFGPGTRLTVL.

CDR3 sequence: CASSVTWGNTIYF. The CDR3, as DNA: TGTGCCAGCAGCGTTACGTGGGGGAACACCATATATTTT. The chain joins TRBV9 to TRBJ1-3; perhaps TRBD1 as D (5 bases). Germline values: CDR1 SGDLS, CDR2 YYNGEE. V was trimmed by 2 bases and J by 7 bases, leaving 10 bases between them. This CDR3 comprises 13 residues.

This chain links TRBV15 with TRBJ1-2; D is ambiguous. The V and J ends lost 1 base and 1 base respectively, with 7 bases between them. Germline V gene lookup returns CDR1 LNHNV and CDR2 YYDKDF (reference sequence). The CDR3 has 14 amino acids. The CDR3 reads CATSRGAGNYGYTF. Written as DNA, the CDR3 is TGTGCCACCAGCAGAGGAGCGGGTAACTATGGCTACACCTTC. Supplemented by reference TRBV15 and TRBJ1-2, the full variable domain reads DAMVIQNPRYQVTQFGKPVTLSCSQTLNHNVMYWYQQKSSQAPKLLFHYYDKDFNNEADTPDNFQSRRPNTSFCFLDIRSPGLGDTAMYLCATSRGAGNYGYTFGSGTRLTVV.

This clone was found a few times. The chain employs TRBV4-3 and TRBJ1-4, with unresolved D. Germline assignment: CDR1 LGHNA and CDR2 YSLEER. V gave up 0 bases and J gave up 12 bases, with 8 bases separating them. The CDR3 has 12 amino acids. CDR3 sequence (DNA): TGCGCCAGCAGCCAAGATCGGAGGGAACTGTTTTTT. It encodes CASSQDRRELFF.

This sequence joins TRBV6-1 and TRBJ1-5, with D perhaps TRBD1 (6 bases). The CDR3 spans 13 residues. Germline assignment: CDR1 MNHNS and CDR2 SASEGT. Trimming cost V 6 bases and J 10 bases, with 16 bases left between them. CDR3 coding DNA: TGTGCCAGCAGGCCCGGGGGCACGGGACCCCAGCATTTT. Translating gives CASRPGGTGPQHF.

About this clone itself: One end of the junction is discordant with germline, which a read error may explain. The V gene is TRBV9, the J gene TRBJ2-2; tentative D call: TRBD1 (6 bases). The germline CDR1 and CDR2 sequences are SGDLS and YYNGEE. This CDR3 has 16 residues. The CDR3 reads CASSVDSVVGTGEPFF. The CDR3 bases are TGTGCCAGCAGCGTGGACAGTGTTGTTGGCACCGGGGAGCCGTTTTTT.

The V call is TRBV30, the J call TRBJ2-3, with 8 bases identical to TRBD2. The germline gives CDR1 GTSNPN, CDR2 SVGIG (reference sequence). The CDR3 runs to 16 residues. V lost 5 bases, J lost 3 bases, and 13 bases stayed unmatched. CDR3 DNA sequence: TGTGCCTGGTCGCGTCCGAGACTAGCGAGAACAGATACGCAGTATTTT. Protein: CAWSRPRLARTDTQYF.

The chain couples TRBV5-6 to TRBJ2-2; unclear D gene. The CDR3 is 11 amino acids. The germline CDR1 and CDR2 sequences are SGHDT and YYEEEE. Trimming took off 4 bases at V and 10 bases at J, with 8 bases between the two ends. CDR3 amino acids: CASSRTEELFF. Written as DNA, the CDR3 is TGTGCCAGCAGCCGGACGGAGGAGCTGTTTTTT. Drawing the rest from reference TRBV5-6 and TRBJ2-2, the complete variable domain is DAGVTQSPTHLIKTRGQQVTLRCSPKSGHDTVSWYQQALGQGPQFIFQYYEEEERQRGNFPDRFSGHQFPNYSSELNVNALLLGDSALYLCASSRTEELFFGEGSRLTVL.

The chain employs TRBV6-5 and TRBJ1-6, with 8 bases aligning to TRBD1. The CDR3 loop spans 15 amino acids. With V trimmed by 5 bases and J by 5 bases, 5 bases remained unmatched. Germline V gene data show CDR1 as MNHEY and CDR2 as SVGAGI. Here the CDR3 DNA reads TGTGCCAGCAGTGCCACAGGGGGAGATAATTCACCCCTCCACTTT. Amino acids: CASSATGGDNSPLHF.